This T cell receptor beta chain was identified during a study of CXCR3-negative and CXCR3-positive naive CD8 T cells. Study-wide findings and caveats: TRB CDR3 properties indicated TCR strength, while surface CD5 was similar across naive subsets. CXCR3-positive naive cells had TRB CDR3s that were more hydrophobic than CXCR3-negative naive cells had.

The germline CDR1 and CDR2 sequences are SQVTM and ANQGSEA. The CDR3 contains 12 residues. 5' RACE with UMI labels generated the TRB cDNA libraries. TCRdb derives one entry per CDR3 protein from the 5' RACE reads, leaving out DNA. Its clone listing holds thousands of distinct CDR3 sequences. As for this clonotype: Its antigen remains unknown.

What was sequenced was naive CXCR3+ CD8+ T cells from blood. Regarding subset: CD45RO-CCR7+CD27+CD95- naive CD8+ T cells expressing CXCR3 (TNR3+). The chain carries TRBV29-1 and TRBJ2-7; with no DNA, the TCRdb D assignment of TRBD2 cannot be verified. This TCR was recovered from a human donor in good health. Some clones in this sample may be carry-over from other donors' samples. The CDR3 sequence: CSVTFSGYEQYF.